The 20 T cell receptor beta chains presented below share a single source sample, sequenced in a study of vaccination effects on CD4 cells after COVID-19. Their recognized antigens are unknown. Measured with immunoSEQ multiplex PCR; TCRdb has only the in-frame clones, and not every one. The sample holds 75,000 or so clones, over 75% seen once. Sequencing was preceded by expansion of antigen-specific CD4+ T cells with viral peptide pools in the ViraFEST assay. Subsequent to less than eleven days of culture, CD4+ T cells were isolated. Vaccination of participants consisted of two doses of either the BNT162b2 or mRNA-1273 vaccine. The sequencing used CD4+ T cells from PBMCs cultured with HCoV-OC43 spike peptides, collected after COVID-19 vaccination. The subset here: HCoV-OC43 spike overlapping peptide pool stimulation. These receptors were taken from a human donor who received a COVID-19 vaccine.

The chain uses TRBV5-1 and TRBJ1-2, with a possible D match to TRBD1 (6 bases). The CDR3 is 16 amino acids. Germline V gene lookup returns CDR1 SGHRS and CDR2 YFSETQ. The V gene lost 1 base and the J gene lost 8 bases, with 21 bases spanning the gap. CDR3 sequence reads: CASSLSFSGGVEGYTF. The CDR3 bases are TGCGCCAGCAGCTTGTCTTTTTCTGGGGGCGTGGAGGGCTACACCTTC.

The chain recombines TRBV18 with TRBJ2-7; maybe TRBD2 (5 bases). CDR1 KGHSH and CDR2 LQKENI come from the germline V gene. The CDR3 is made up of 14 amino acids. V dropped 2 bases and J dropped 1 base, with 9 bases sitting between them. The CDR3 DNA reads as TGTGCCAGCTCACCAACGGAGGAGTCCTACGAGCAGTACGTC. Translating it yields CASSPTEESYEQYV.

This chain connects TRBV6-6 to TRBJ1-2; the D gene is possibly TRBD1 (5 bases). This CDR3 comprises 13 residues. The germline V and J ends were trimmed by 2 bases and 7 bases, with 11 bases remaining between them. Germline V gives CDR1 MNHNY, CDR2 SVGAGI (reference sequence). The CDR3 region has the DNA TGTGCCAGCAGTTACATCAGGGAGGGTGGCTACACCTTC. This gives the protein CASSYIREGGYTF.

The chain combines TRBV25-1 with TRBJ2-2; perhaps TRBD1 as D (6 bases). The germline V gene has CDR1 MGHDK and CDR2 SYGVNS. The length of the CDR3 is 14 residues. The V gene lost 7 bases and the J gene lost 0 bases, with 9 bases spanning the gap. The CDR3 nucleotides are TGTGCCAGCACCCGGACAGCGAACACCGGGGAGCTGTTTTTT. It yields the protein CASTRTANTGELFF.

In DNA form, the CDR3 reads TGCGCCAGCAGCCGGGAGGGGAATCAGCCCCAGCATTTT. It translates to CASSREGNQPQHF. This chain uses TRBV4-1 with TRBJ1-5; a weak D match, TRBD1 (5 bases). The CDR3 length is 13 residues. Per germline, CDR1 MGHRA and CDR2 YSYEKL. The V and J ends lost 4 bases and 4 bases respectively, with 8 bases between them.

The gene calls are TRBV12-3 or TRBV12-4 and TRBJ1-2, with unresolved D. The CDR3 consists of 12 residues. Between the trimmed V and J ends, which lost 7 bases and 0 bases, there was a span of 6 bases. The chain's CDR3 is CASTPANYGYTF. The CDR3 nucleotides read TGTGCCAGCACTCCCGCTAACTATGGCTACACCTTC.

The J gene is TRBJ1-1, the V gene TRBV5-1, with no clear D. The CDR3 totals 13 residues. Between the trimmed V and J ends, which lost 5 bases and 1 base, there was a span of 9 bases. Germline V CDR1 and CDR2: SGHRS, YFSETQ. The CDR3 DNA is TGCGCCAGCAGATTATCCCCGAACACTGAAGCTTTCTTT. Encoded protein: CASRLSPNTEAFF. The full variable domain, rest sourced from reference TRBV5-1 and TRBJ1-1, is KAGVTQTPRYLIKTRGQQVTLSCSPISGHRSVSWYQQTPGQGLQFLFEYFSETQRNKGNFPGRFSGRQFSNSRSEMNVSTLELGDSALYLCASRLSPNTEAFFGQGTRLTVV.

The count of this clone is one. The rearrangement uses TRBV6-1 and TRBJ1-4; D gene uncertain. The ends were cut back, 4 bases at V and 5 bases at J, with 17 bases in the middle. Germline V gives CDR1 MNHNS, CDR2 SASEGT. This CDR3 contains 16 residues. CDR3 sequence reads: CASSVTSRLRNEKLFF. CDR3 in DNA: TGTGCCAGCAGTGTTACCTCCCGGCTGAGGAATGAAAAACTGTTTTTT.

This chain links TRBV7-2 with TRBJ2-1; no clear D gene. Germline assignment: CDR1 SGHTA and CDR2 FQGNSA. V gave up 2 bases and J gave up 2 bases, with 7 bases separating them. This CDR3 is 14 amino acids long. CDR3 coding DNA: TGTGCCAGCAGCTTAAATGGCCCCTACAATGAGCAGTTCTTC. It yields the protein CASSLNGPYNEQFF.

The J gene is TRBJ2-3, the V gene TRBV5-8; the D gene is possibly TRBD2 (6 bases). The germline V gene encodes CDR1 SGHTS and CDR2 YDEGEE. Trimming took off 7 bases at V and 1 base at J, with 19 bases between the two ends. CDR3 length: 16 amino acids. CDR3 region: CASPGWGGVRTDTQYF. The CDR3 DNA follows: TGTGCCAGCCCTGGGTGGGGCGGGGTACGCACAGATACGCAGTATTTT.

The gene calls are TRBV6-1 and TRBJ2-7; 8 bases match TRBD1. This CDR3 comprises 13 residues. V trimming: 2 bases; J trimming: 6 bases; junction bases outside the gene matches: 3. CDR1 and CDR2 (germline): MNHNS, SASEGT. CDR3 sequence reads: CASSEFTGGEQYV. DNA of the CDR3: TGTGCCAGCAGTGAATTCACAGGGGGCGAGCAGTACGTC.

The rearrangement joins TRBV5-8 to TRBJ1-2; D uncertain. Trimming took off 1 base at V and 4 bases at J, with 11 bases between the two ends. This CDR3 spans 14 amino acids. Germline CDR1 is SGHTS and CDR2 is YDEGEE. CDR3 sequence (DNA): TGTGCCAGCAGCTTGTTGCGGGTTTTCTATGGCTACACCTTC. This translates into CASSLLRVFYGYTF.

This clone came up a few times. The rearrangement links TRBV6-5 to TRBJ1-1; 8 bases map to TRBD1. This CDR3 contains 13 residues. The V segment lost 6 bases and the J segment 5 bases; nucleotides outside the gene matches: 5. CDR1 is MNHEY and CDR2 is SVGAGI in the germline V gene. The DNA of the CDR3 is TGTGCCAGCAGGACGACAGGGGTGACTGAAGCTTTCTTT. This codes for CASRTTGVTEAFF.

The chain has TRBV19 and TRBJ2-1; 9 positions match TRBD2. CDR1 and CDR2 (germline): LNHDA, SQIVND (reference sequence). The CDR3 sequence is 19 residues long. V shed 1 base and J 7 bases; nucleotides not matched to a gene: 17. CDR3 in amino acids: CASSIVSLAGGRSGNEQFF. The CDR3 region has the DNA TGTGCCAGTAGTATAGTATCCCTCGCGGGGGGGAGGTCGGGGAATGAGCAGTTCTTC.

This clone has a single count. This sequence joins TRBV27 and TRBJ1-2; D is undetermined. Trimming left V 3 bases short and J 7 bases short, with 15 bases between. Germline lookup yields CDR1 MNHEY and CDR2 SMNVEV (reference sequence). CDR3 length: 14 residues. The CDR3 nucleotides are TGTGCCAGCAGTTTTAAGGACTCCAGAGGTGGCTACACCTTC. It yields the protein CASSFKDSRGGYTF.

The chain is built from TRBV19 and TRBJ1-1, with 8 bases lining up with TRBD1. The junction had 7 bases not matched to a gene; V was cut back by 5 bases and J by 2 bases. This CDR3 contains 15 residues. Germline V CDR1 and CDR2: LNHDA, SQIVND (reference sequence). The CDR3 reads CASSSSGGVNTEAFF. Here the CDR3 DNA reads TGTGCCAGTAGTTCGTCAGGGGGCGTAAACACTGAAGCTTTCTTT.

The J gene is TRBJ2-3, the V gene TRBV2; 8 bases fit TRBD2. CDR3 length: 17 residues. The germline CDR1 and CDR2 sequences are SNHLY and FYNNEI. V was pared by 6 bases and J by 0 bases, with 11 bases of the junction left unmatched. In DNA form, the CDR3 reads TGTGCCAGCAGGGCAAGGGCGGCTAGCGGGAGCACAGATACGCAGTATTTT. Its translation: CASRARAASGSTDTQYF. The variable domain in full, with the rest retrieved from reference TRBV2 and TRBJ2-3, is EPEVTQTPSHQVTQMGQEVILRCVPISNHLYFYWYRQILGQKVEFLVSFYNNEISEKSEIFDDQFSVERPDGSNFTLKIRSTKLEDSAMYFCASRARAASGSTDTQYFGPGTRLTVL.

The V and J genes are TRBV29-1 and TRBJ1-1; 12 nucleotides line up with TRBD1. CDR3 length: 15 residues. V was clipped by 4 bases and J by 4 bases; unmatched bases: 7. Germline-derived CDR1 and CDR2 are SQVTM and ANQGSEA. The CDR3 sequence is CSVVGTGGSGTEAFF. The CDR3 DNA sequence: TGCAGCGTTGTCGGGACAGGGGGCTCAGGCACTGAAGCTTTCTTT.

The sample holds one count of this clone. The V and J genes are TRBV28 and TRBJ2-5; a possible D gene is TRBD1 (6 bases). The CDR3 has 14 amino acids. Trimming took 6 bases from V and 1 from J, leaving 12 bases between them. Per the germline V gene, CDR1 is MDHEN and CDR2 is SYDVKM. The CDR3 region is CASSRQVGQETQYF. CDR3 DNA sequence: TGTGCCAGCAGCCGACAGGTCGGCCAAGAGACCCAGTACTTC. Full variable domain (remainder filled in from reference TRBV28 and TRBJ2-5): DVKVTQSSRYLVKRTGEKVFLECVQDMDHENMFWYRQDPGLGLRLIYFSYDVKMKEKGDIPEGYSVSREKKERFSLILESASTNQTSMYLCASSRQVGQETQYFGPGTRLLVL.

In this sample, this clone turned up a few times. The chain joins TRBV18 to TRBJ2-1; the D is unclear. V lost 2 bases and J lost 1, with 6 bases in between. Per the germline V gene, CDR1 is KGHSH and CDR2 is LQKENI. This CDR3 region has 14 residues. CDR3 in DNA: TGTGCCAGCTCACCATCTGCGTCCTACAATGAGCAGTTCTTC. Protein: CASSPSASYNEQFF.